The sequence of this TCR beta chain was determined in a study of radiotherapy plus CTLA-4 blockade in lung cancer. About the research overall: The study recorded objective responses in 15% to 20% of patients and disease control in 31%. Study-level points and caveats: Response, reportedly, was best predicted by interferon-beta along with early blood T cell clone dynamics. In blood, after radiotherapy plus ipilimumab, tumor-derived TCR clones expanded.

The ends were cut back, 3 bases at V and 1 base at J, with 7 bases in the middle. The germline gives CDR1 SGHTA, CDR2 FQGNSA. CDR3 length equals 14 residues. Assay used: immunoSEQ multiplex PCR; TCRdb lists only in-frame clones, some missing. Found here are over 100,000 clones, 81% of them singletons; the top ten hold 3.3%. Treatment of patients with chemo-refractory metastatic non-small-cell lung cancer consisted of focal radiation plus CTLA-4 blockade with ipilimumab. As concerns this clone: Its target is unknown.

The V and J genes are TRBV7-2 and TRBJ1-5; D gene ambiguous. The sequence was collected from a human donor with non-small cell lung cancer that progressed on radiotherapy plus ipilimumab. Some clones in this sample may be carry-over from other donors' samples. The material was peripheral blood, obtained from a patient treated with radiotherapy plus ipilimumab. The CDR3 is CASSFKWSNQPQHF. The CDR3 DNA follows: TGTGCCAGCAGCTTTAAGTGGAGCAATCAGCCCCAGCATTTT.